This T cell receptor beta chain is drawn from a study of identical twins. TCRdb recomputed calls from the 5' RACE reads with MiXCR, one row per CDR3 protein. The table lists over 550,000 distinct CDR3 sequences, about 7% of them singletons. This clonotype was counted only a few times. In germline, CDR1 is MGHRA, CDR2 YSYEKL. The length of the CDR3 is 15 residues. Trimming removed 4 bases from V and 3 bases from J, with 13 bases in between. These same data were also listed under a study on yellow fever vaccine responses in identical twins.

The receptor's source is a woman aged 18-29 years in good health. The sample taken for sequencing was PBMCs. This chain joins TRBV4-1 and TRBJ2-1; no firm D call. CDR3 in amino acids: CASSPRGGGYNEQFF. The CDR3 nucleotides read TGCGCCAGCAGCCCCCGTGGTGGTGGCTACAATGAGCAGTTCTTC.